This T cell receptor beta chain was captured by sequencing in a study of CD4 T cell repertoires in COVID-19. The protocol was immunoSEQ multiplex PCR, while the TCRdb copy is restricted to in-frame clones and leaves out a portion. The sample lists about 25,000 clones; over 90% were seen once. This CDR3 is 14 amino acids long. Germline V gene sequence: CDR1 SGHDT, CDR2 YYEEEE. Trimming shortened V by 5 bases and J by 6 bases, and 14 bases separated the two germline ends. As for this clone: Its antigen is as yet unknown.

Sequencing was done directly on freshly isolated, uncultured memory T cells. Regarding the study as a whole: Several top expanded SARS-CoV-2-reactive clonotypes were shared by two or three memory subsets. Between about 6 and 27% of SARS-CoV-2 clonotypes also appeared in SARS-CoV and/or HKU1 spike cultures.

This rearrangement joins TRBV5-6 to TRBJ2-2, with D possibly TRBD1 on 6 matching bases. Material: circulating follicular helper CD4+ T cells (cTfh) from blood, obtained before the COVID-19 pandemic. This clonotype originated in a human donor who had COVID-19. CDR3 loop: CASRGQNKAGELFF. The CDR3 nucleotides read TGTGCCAGCAGAGGACAGAATAAGGCCGGGGAGCTGTTTTTT.